This T cell receptor (beta chain) was sequenced during a study of shared clonotypes between healthy human individuals. Both subsets, CD45RA+ naive and CD45RA-negative memory, were split from the CD4+ cells. V was shortened by 6 bases and J by 5 bases, with 19 bases between the two germline ends. The CDR3 totals 15 residues. Per the germline V gene, CDR1 is MDHEN and CDR2 is SYDVKM. The protocol was immunoSEQ multiplex PCR, while the TCRdb copy is restricted to in-frame clones and leaves out a portion. The sample yields some 630,000 clones, about two thirds seen once. The receptor was isolated from a woman aged 30 to 39 in good health. This chain uses TRBV28 with TRBJ1-1; D is perhaps TRBD1 (5 bases). What was sequenced was memory CD4+ T cells sorted from blood. This sample's subset: CD45RA-negative fraction. The chain's CDR3 is CASRIKAGAVTEAFF. CDR3 DNA sequence: TGTGCCAGCAGGATAAAAGCCGGGGCGGTTACTGAAGCTTTCTTT.